The 19 T cell receptor beta chains below were found in one sample sequenced in a study of T cell responses to AZD1222 COVID-19 vaccine. Here immunoSEQ multiplex PCR was the method, and the copy in TCRdb shows in-frame clones only, minus some. The table records approximately 140,000 clones, 75% to 95% of them present only once. Specimen: peripheral blood, collected on day 0 of AZD1222 vaccination. Every receptor here comes from an adult in good health.

The chain has TRBV19 and TRBJ1-6, with D possibly TRBD1 on 5 matching bases. Germline V gives CDR1 LNHDA, CDR2 SQIVND (reference sequence). The CDR3 consists of 14 residues. Trimming pared 3 bases from V and 10 bases from J, leaving 13 bases between. The CDR3 region is CASSMEGRGSPLHF. DNA for the CDR3: TGTGCCAGTAGTATGGAGGGTCGGGGGTCACCCCTCCACTTT.

This clone came up a few times. Other nucleotide sequences in the sample specify the same CDR3. The V call is TRBV6-1, the J call TRBJ2-1; TRBD2 matches 10 bases. Per the germline V gene, CDR1 is MNHNS and CDR2 is SASEGT. The CDR3 length is 16 residues. V trimming: 1 base; J trimming: 2 bases; junction bases outside the gene matches: 2. The CDR3 DNA reads TGTGCCAGCAGTGAAGTAGCGGGAGGTACCTACAATGAGCAGTTCTTC. Residues: CASSEVAGGTYNEQFF.

The chain links TRBV5-6 to TRBJ1-6; 9 bases match TRBD1. CDR1 and CDR2 (germline): SGHDT, YYEEEE. The V segment lost 1 base and the J segment 8 bases; nucleotides outside the gene matches: 10. The CDR3 length is 17 residues. CDR3 in amino acids: CASSLLGTGNFDSPLHF. In DNA form, the CDR3 reads TGTGCCAGCAGCTTGTTGGGGACAGGGAATTTTGATTCACCCCTCCACTTT.

This rearrangement joins TRBV6-1 to TRBJ1-5; D remains unclear. V lost 1 base, J lost 8 bases, and 15 bases lay in between. Germline CDR1 reads MNHNS; CDR2 reads SASEGT. CDR3 length: 15 amino acids. CDR3 DNA sequence: TGTGCCAGCAGTGAAGGAGTCAGTTTATGGGAGCCCCAGCATTTT. Translating gives CASSEGVSLWEPQHF.

This rearrangement joins TRBV5-1 to TRBJ1-2; D possibly corresponds to TRBD1 (6 bases). The V gene's germline CDR1 is SGHRS and CDR2 YFSETQ. This CDR3 is built from 14 residues. Trimming removed 0 bases from V and 4 bases from J, with 10 bases in between. CDR3 nucleotides: TGCGCCAGCAGCTTGGACAGGGAGGTCTATGGCTACACCTTC. Translation: CASSLDREVYGYTF.

This clone was seen a few times. The chain carries TRBV4-1 and TRBJ1-2, with 8 bases that match TRBD1. This CDR3 spans 16 amino acids. Germline CDR1 and CDR2: MGHRA and YSYEKL. The junction had 8 bases not matched to a gene; V was cut back by 4 bases and J by 1 base. Here the CDR3 reads CASSLGTGSNNYGYTF. Here the CDR3 DNA reads TGCGCCAGCAGCCTCGGGACAGGCAGTAATAACTATGGCTACACCTTC.

The chain employs TRBV3-1 (or the pseudogene TRBV3-2) and TRBJ1-1; 7 bases are shared with TRBD1. The CDR3 has 14 amino acids. CDR1 and CDR2 from the germline V gene are LGHDT and YNNKEL (reference sequence). V shed 5 bases, J shed 4 bases, and the junction held 7 bases outside the gene matches. The CDR3 sequence: CASSSKTGLTEAFF. CDR3 bases: TGTGCCAGCAGCTCCAAGACAGGGCTCACTGAAGCTTTCTTT.

V is TRBV19 and J is TRBJ1-2; 10 positions agree with TRBD1. Germline V gives CDR1 LNHDA, CDR2 SQIVND (reference sequence). This CDR3 spans 15 amino acids. J was trimmed by 4 bases and V by 4 bases; bases with no gene match: 6. The CDR3 sequence is CASSRQGAAAYGYTF. The CDR3 nucleotides read TGTGCCAGTAGTAGACAGGGGGCAGCTGCCTATGGCTACACCTTC.

The chain has TRBV13 and TRBJ1-1; 7 nucleotides align to TRBD1. V trimming: 3 bases; J trimming: 0 bases; junction bases outside the gene matches: 1. The germline gives CDR1 PRHDT, CDR2 FYEKMQ (reference sequence). The CDR3 contains 14 residues. Written as DNA, the CDR3 is TGTGCCAGCAGCTTTGGACAGGTGAACACTGAAGCTTTCTTT. It specifies CASSFGQVNTEAFF.

The chain recombines TRBV5-6 with TRBJ2-1; D call uncertain. Germline V CDR1 and CDR2: SGHDT, YYEEEE. V lost 2 bases, J lost 4 bases, and 10 bases lay in between. CDR3 length: 14 amino acids. The CDR3: CASSFFTEYNEQFF. For the CDR3, the DNA is TGTGCCAGCAGCTTTTTTACAGAGTACAATGAGCAGTTCTTC.

This clone has only a few counts. The CDR3 nucleotides read TGTGCCAGCAGCCCGACTAGCGGGAACTCCAATGAGCAGTTCTTC. This codes for CASSPTSGNSNEQFF. The genes are TRBV6-4 and TRBJ2-1, with 11 bases fitting TRBD2. The CDR3 is made up of 15 amino acids. Germline V gives CDR1 MRHNA, CDR2 SNTAGT. V shed 6 bases, J shed 6 bases, and the junction held 7 bases outside the gene matches.

The V and J genes are TRBV7-9 and TRBJ1-1; D gene ambiguous. The CDR3 has 14 amino acids. Trimming took 5 bases from V and 1 from J, leaving 11 bases between them. In germline, CDR1 is SEHNR, CDR2 FQNEAQ (reference sequence). The CDR3: CASSPLGGNTEAFF. The CDR3 nucleotides read TGTGCCAGCAGCCCGCTAGGCGGGAACACTGAAGCTTTCTTT.

This clone appeared a single time. The CDR3 DNA sequence: TGCGCCAGCAGTGAGACTGAAGGAGACAGGGGGTGGTTGGGTTCACCCCTCCACTTT. It yields the protein CASSETEGDRGWLGSPLHF. The genes are TRBV10-2 and TRBJ1-6; TRBD1 matches 9 bases. CDR3 length: 19 amino acids. The V and J ends lost 2 bases and 9 bases, in that order; junction bases with no gene match: 17. The germline gives CDR1 WSHSY, CDR2 SAAADI.

V is TRBV10-3 and J is TRBJ1-4; weak D call: TRBD1 (5 bases). This CDR3 contains 14 residues. The germline CDR1 and CDR2 sequences are ENHRY and SYGVKD. The V end was cut by 6 bases, the J end by 4 bases, with 12 bases between. DNA of the CDR3: TGTGCCATCAGCTCCGGGACGGATAATGAAAAACTGTTTTTT. This gives the protein CAISSGTDNEKLFF.

The CDR3 nucleotides read TGTGCCAGCAGCGCTTCCGGACAGGGGCACCGGGTACCCCAGCATTTT. It codes for CASSASGQGHRVPQHF. The V gene is TRBV7-9, the J gene TRBJ1-5; 9 bases align to TRBD1. This CDR3 spans 16 amino acids. V lost 5 bases, J lost 10 bases, and 15 bases stayed unmatched. Germline loops: CDR1 SEHNR, CDR2 FQNEAQ (reference sequence).

The rearrangement uses TRBV7-2 and TRBJ1-3; 11 bases match TRBD1. J lost 3 bases, V lost 2 bases, and 6 bases had no gene match. The CDR3 runs 17 residues. CDR1 is SGHTA, CDR2 FQGNSA, per germline. The CDR3 loop is CASSLMGQGVGGNTIYF. The CDR3 DNA reads as TGTGCCAGCAGCTTAATGGGACAGGGGGTGGGTGGAAACACCATATATTTT.

CDR3 region: CASTRQGEGDTQYF. CDR3 sequence (DNA): TGTGCCAGCACCCGACAGGGGGAAGGAGATACGCAGTATTTT. V and J are TRBV6-5 and TRBJ2-3, with 9 positions matching TRBD1. Looked up from germline, CDR1 is MNHEY and CDR2 is SVGAGI. The CDR3 has 14 amino acids. Losses at the gene ends were 7 bases for V and 5 bases for J; bases not matched to a gene: 7.

The chain couples TRBV18 to TRBJ2-3; D is unclear. Germline V CDR1 and CDR2: KGHSH, LQKENI. V shed 4 bases and J shed 2 bases, with 10 bases lying between them. The CDR3 runs 14 residues. The DNA for the CDR3 is TGTGCCAGCTCACGTTCCGCAACCACAGATACGCAGTATTTT. Amino acid sequence: CASSRSATTDTQYF.

J is TRBJ1-5 and V is TRBV3-1 (or the pseudogene TRBV3-2), with D unresolved. The CDR3 runs 14 residues. Germline V gene lookup returns CDR1 LGHDT and CDR2 YNNKEL (reference sequence). The V end lost 4 bases, the J end lost 5 bases, and 12 bases lay between the germline ends. CDR3 coding DNA: TGTGCCAGCAGCCCAAGAGCCGGAGATCAGCCCCAGCATTTT. Residues: CASSPRAGDQPQHF.